The clone carrying this T cell receptor (beta chain) occurred once. Its antigen is not known. Unstimulated regulatory T cells (CD4+CD25+CD127-), CD4+CD25- non-regulatory cells, CD4 and CD8 cells were FACS-sorted from thawed PBMCs. The sample originates from a study of Tregs in tolerant kidney transplant recipients. Deletions cut 2 bases from V and 1 base from J, with 9 bases between. Germline loops: CDR1 SGHTA, CDR2 FQGNSA. This CDR3 spans 14 amino acids. Measured with immunoSEQ multiplex PCR; TCRdb has only the in-frame clones, and not every one. The table includes 85,000 to 100,000 clones, 93% detected once. Study findings and constraints: For some patients, primers changed over time, blocking nucleotide-level comparison. Donor-specific Treg expansion exceeded global Treg expansion in tolerant patients, suggesting antigen drive.

This TCR was sampled from a human donor who received a combined kidney and bone marrow transplant. V and J are TRBV7-2 and TRBJ2-7; D not resolved. This specimen was CD4+ T cells from blood, taken before the transplant. The DNA for the CDR3 is TGTGCCAGCAGCTTAATGGCTGGTTCCTACGAGCAGTACTTC. Translation: CASSLMAGSYEQYF. Combining the CDR3 with reference TRBV7-2 and TRBJ2-7 gives the whole variable domain GAGVSQSPSNKVTEKGKDVELRCDPISGHTALYWYRQSLGQGLEFLIYFQGNSAPDKSGLPSDRFSAERTGGSVSTLTIQRTQQEDSAVYLCASSLMAGSYEQYFGPGTRLTVT.